The TCR beta chain under discussion was sequenced for a study of CD8 T cells in ankylosing spondylitis. Findings and limits, study-wide: Made up of about eight highly homologous variants, a TCR beta motif appeared characteristic of ankylosing spondylitis blood. The study looked at matched synovial fluid samples from ankylosing spondylitis patients. Disease-linked clones were reported to be significantly enriched there. Disease-linked clones displayed a CD8+ phenotype and appeared relatively rarely in peripheral blood.

By quantitative 5'-RACE with molecular barcodes, the TCR beta libraries were made. TCRdb passed the 5' RACE reads through MiXCR, listing each CDR3 protein once. The sample consists of 150,000 to 200,000 distinct CDR3 sequences, approximately 13% of them appearing once. There are a few counts of this clonotype. What it binds is unknown. Germline V gene lookup returns CDR1 DFQATT and CDR2 SNEGSKA (reference sequence). The CDR3 runs to 13 residues. The sample consisted of blood, either unsorted or a sorted T cell fraction (not recorded which). The chain has TRBV20-1 and TRBJ2-1; TRBD1 aligns across 9 bases. The origin of this receptor is a female donor with ankylosing spondylitis or in good health (not recorded which). The CDR3 DNA reads TGCAGGGGGACAGGGTCCCCATACAATGAGCAGTTCTTC. This gives the protein CRGTGSPYNEQFF.